Listed here is a single TCR beta chain. No antigen is known for it. The sample is drawn from a study of beta chain features in type 1 diabetes. Findings and caveats of the study: No resolution was reached here on whether HLA type influences TCRB rearrangement.

The CDR3 length is 18 residues. Germline V lookup: CDR1 SGHRS, CDR2 YFSETQ. V lost 4 bases, J lost 2 bases, and 19 bases lay in between. Sequencing targeted expressed TCRB transcripts, as all isolated RNA had been reverse transcribed. Produced via immunoSEQ multiplex PCR; TCRdb's table is partial and in-frame only. The sample has 900,000 or so clones, under 20% seen once. Material for sequencing was naive CD4+ T cells from blood. The gene calls are TRBV5-1 and TRBJ2-6, with D possibly matching TRBD1 (6 bases). The TCR was taken from a woman aged 18-29 years in good health. The CDR3 region has the DNA TGCGCCAGCAGCATATCGACAGGAAGGGCAGCTGGGGCCAACGTCCTGACTTTC. It codes for CASSISTGRAAGANVLTF.